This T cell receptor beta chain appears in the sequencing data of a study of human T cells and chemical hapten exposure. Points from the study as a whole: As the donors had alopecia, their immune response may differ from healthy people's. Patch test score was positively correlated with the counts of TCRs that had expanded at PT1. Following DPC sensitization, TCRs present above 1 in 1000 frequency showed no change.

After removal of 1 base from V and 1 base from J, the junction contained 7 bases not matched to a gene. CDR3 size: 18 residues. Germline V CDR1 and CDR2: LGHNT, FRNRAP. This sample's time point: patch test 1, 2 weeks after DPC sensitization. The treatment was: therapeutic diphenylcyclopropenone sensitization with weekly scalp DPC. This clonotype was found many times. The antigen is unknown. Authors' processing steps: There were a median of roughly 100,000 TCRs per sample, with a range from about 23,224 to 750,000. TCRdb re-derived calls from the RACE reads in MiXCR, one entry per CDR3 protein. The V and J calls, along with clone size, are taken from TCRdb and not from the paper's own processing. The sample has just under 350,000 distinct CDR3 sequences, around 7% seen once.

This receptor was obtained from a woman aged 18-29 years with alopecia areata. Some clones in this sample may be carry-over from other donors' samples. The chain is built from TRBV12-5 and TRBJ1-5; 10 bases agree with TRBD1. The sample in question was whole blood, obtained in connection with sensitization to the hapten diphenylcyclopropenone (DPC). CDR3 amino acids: CASGLAGTGDESNQPQHF. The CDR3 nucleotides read TGTGCTAGTGGTTTGGCCGGGACAGGGGATGAAAGCAATCAGCCCCAGCATTTT. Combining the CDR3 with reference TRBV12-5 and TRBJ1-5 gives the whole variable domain DARVTQTPRHKVTEMGQEVTMRCQPILGHNTVFWYRQTMMQGLELLAYFRNRAPLDDSGMPKDRFSAEMPDATLATLKIQPSEPRDSAVYFCASGLAGTGDESNQPQHFGDGTRLSIL.